A single sample is the source of the 8 T cell receptor beta chains below, sequenced in a study of cytomegalovirus exposure and HLA in healthy donors. PCR primers comprised 60 Vbeta and 13 Jbeta primers. Produced via immunoSEQ multiplex PCR; TCRdb's table is partial and in-frame only. Its clone listing holds 50,000 to 55,000 clones. The sequenced sample consisted of PBMCs. The receptor source for this set is a woman in her sixties or seventies in good health and CMV-seropositive.

The rearrangement joins TRBV18 to TRBJ2-7; possible D gene TRBD1, 5 bases. The V end was cut by 2 bases, the J end by 5 bases, with 16 bases between. The CDR3 is 15 amino acids. Germline CDR1 and CDR2: KGHSH and LQKENI. This CDR3 reads CASSPNVGQGDEQYF. CDR3 coding DNA: TGTGCCAGCTCACCAAACGTAGGTCAGGGTGACGAGCAGTACTTC.

V is TRBV23-1 and J is TRBJ1-5; 11 bases agree with TRBD1. TRBV23-1 is marked as an open reading frame, function uncertain. V was pared by 4 bases and J by 1 base, with 9 bases of the junction left unmatched. The CDR3 totals 18 residues. The CDR3 DNA follows: TGCGCCAGCAGTCGACGGGGACAGGGGGTGGCGAGCAATCAGCCCCAGCATTTT. This gives the protein CASSRRGQGVASNQPQHF.

The genes are TRBV2 and TRBJ2-2; a possible D gene is TRBD2 (5 bases). In germline, CDR1 is SNHLY, CDR2 FYNNEI. V was clipped by 7 bases and J by 0 bases, with 18 bases between them. The CDR3 is 17 residues long. CDR3 sequence (DNA): TGTGCCAGCAAACTAGGTTTCACGAGTTCGAACACCGGGGAGCTGTTTTTT. Translating gives CASKLGFTSSNTGELFF.

Remarks on this clone: It is likely a read error, because the conserved phenylalanine at the end of the CDR3 is missing. The gene calls are TRBV6-5 and TRBJ2-7, with D possibly matching TRBD1 (8 bases). In germline, CDR1 is MNHEY, CDR2 SVGAGI. The CDR3 has 15 amino acids. Trimming left V 6 bases short and J 2 bases short, with 17 bases between. CDR3 DNA: TGTGCCAGCAGCCTCGGGGGGACAGGAACCTACGAGCAGTACTCC. Translation: CASSLGGTGTYEQYS.

The rearrangement links TRBV5-1 to TRBJ1-1; D gene ambiguous. With 4 bases removed from V and 9 bases from J, the gap between germline ends came to 16 bases. The CDR3 loop spans 13 amino acids. Germline V gene data show CDR1 as SGHRS and CDR2 as YFSETQ. CDR3 sequence: CASSPTGREKAFF. The CDR3 nucleotides read TGCGCCAGCAGCCCTACCGGACGGGAAAAAGCTTTCTTT. Variable domain in full (rest from reference TRBV5-1 and TRBJ1-1): KAGVTQTPRYLIKTRGQQVTLSCSPISGHRSVSWYQQTPGQGLQFLFEYFSETQRNKGNFPGRFSGRQFSNSRSEMNVSTLELGDSALYLCASSPTGREKAFFGQGTRLTVV.

CDR3 loop: CASRNSGQGYTF. CDR3 DNA: TGTGCCAGCAGAAACAGCGGGCAGGGCTACACCTTC. This rearrangement joins TRBV27 to TRBJ1-2; D is ambiguous. V was shortened by 6 bases and J by 8 bases, with 13 bases between the two germline ends. This CDR3 comprises 12 residues. Germline CDR1 and CDR2: MNHEY and SMNVEV (reference sequence).

The chain recombines TRBV7-6 with TRBJ1-1, with D uncertain. The CDR3 is 12 residues long. Trimming took off 2 bases at V and 5 bases at J, with 6 bases between the two ends. CDR1 and CDR2 from the germline V gene are SGHVS and FNYEAQ. The CDR3 sequence is CASSLWQTEAFF. The CDR3 nucleotides read TGTGCCAGCAGCTTATGGCAGACTGAAGCTTTCTTT.

Turning to this clone: Compared with germline, one end of the junction differs, possibly owing to a read error. The rearrangement joins TRBV7-7 to TRBJ2-5, with a tentative D call TRBD2 (5 bases). Per the germline V gene, CDR1 is SSHAT and CDR2 is FNYEAQ (reference sequence). There are 15 residues in the CDR3. The CDR3, as DNA: TGTGCTAGCAGCCCTAACCGGGGTATCCAAGAGACCCAGTACTTC. Its protein product is CASSPNRGIQETQYF.